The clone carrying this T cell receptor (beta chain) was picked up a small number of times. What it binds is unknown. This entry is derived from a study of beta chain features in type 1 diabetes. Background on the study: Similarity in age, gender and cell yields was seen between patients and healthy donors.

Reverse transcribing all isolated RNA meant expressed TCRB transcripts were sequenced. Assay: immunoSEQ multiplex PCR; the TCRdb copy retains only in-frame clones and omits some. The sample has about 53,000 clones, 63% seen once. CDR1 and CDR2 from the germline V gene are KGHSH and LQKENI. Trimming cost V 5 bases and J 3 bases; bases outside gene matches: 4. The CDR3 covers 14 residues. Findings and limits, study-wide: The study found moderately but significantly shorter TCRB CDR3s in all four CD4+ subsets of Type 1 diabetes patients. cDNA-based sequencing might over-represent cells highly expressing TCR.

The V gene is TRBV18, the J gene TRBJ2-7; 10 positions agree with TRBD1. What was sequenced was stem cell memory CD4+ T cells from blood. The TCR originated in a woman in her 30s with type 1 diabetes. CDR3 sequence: CASSIGQGDYEQYF. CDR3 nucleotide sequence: TGTGCCAGCTCAATCGGACAGGGGGACTACGAGCAGTACTTC.